These 5 T cell receptor beta chains came from one sample sequenced in a study of cytomegalovirus exposure and HLA in healthy donors (dated 2017 in TCRdb). The library was generated by the immunoSEQ multiplex PCR assay. A mixture of 60 forward primers for TCR Vbeta segments and 13 reverse primers for TCR Jbeta segments was used in the multiplex PCR. Not all clones reach the TCRdb copy of this immuneACCESS table, which keeps in-frame sequences only. Checked studies attribute under half of the gap to unresolved V genes and leave the rest unexplained. The sample includes roughly 280,000 clones, with about 75% observed a single time. 2% to 2.5% of the sample is held by the ten biggest clonotypes. Sequencing used PBMCs. The source of these receptors is a female donor in good health and CMV-seronegative.

This sequence joins TRBV7-9 and TRBJ2-5; possible D gene TRBD1, 6 bases. V was trimmed by 9 bases and J by 5 bases, leaving 10 bases between them. The CDR3 spans 11 residues. Germline V CDR1 and CDR2: SEHNR, FQNEAQ (reference sequence). CDR3 sequence (DNA): TGTGCCAGTACGCAGGGGGAGACCCAGTACTTC. Translated, it gives CASTQGETQYF.

This chain uses TRBV11-2 with TRBJ1-1; D gene uncertain. Trimming left V 5 bases short and J 6 bases short, with 13 bases between. The CDR3 runs to 13 residues. CDR1 is SGHAT and CDR2 is FQNNGV in the germline V gene. The CDR3 spells CASSLGPHAEAFF. CDR3 in DNA: TGTGCCAGCAGCCTAGGGCCTCACGCTGAAGCTTTCTTT.

V usage is TRBV19 and J usage is TRBJ2-7; 10 bases fit TRBD1. The ends lost 4 bases at V and 0 bases at J; junction bases unmatched: 12. Germline V lookup: CDR1 LNHDA, CDR2 SQIVND (reference sequence). There are 18 residues in the CDR3. The CDR3 DNA reads as TGTGCCAGTAGTAATTTGAAGCCGGGACAGGGGTTCTCCTACGAGCAGTACTTC. Protein product: CASSNLKPGQGFSYEQYF.

The chain couples TRBV6-5 to TRBJ1-2; D possibly corresponds to TRBD1 (6 bases). The CDR3 runs 14 residues. In germline, CDR1 is MNHEY, CDR2 SVGAGI. V lost 6 bases and J 3 bases, leaving 14 bases between the germline ends. Here the CDR3 DNA reads TGTGCCAGCAGCCCCAACAGGGAATACTATGGCTACACCTTC. Translated, it gives CASSPNREYYGYTF.

There are a few counts of this clone. The rearrangement links TRBV7-9 to TRBJ2-1; TRBD2 matches at 14 bases. The CDR3 extends over 17 amino acids. The germline V gene encodes CDR1 SEHNR and CDR2 FQNEAQ (reference sequence). The trim removed 1 base at V and 3 bases at J, leaving 2 bases unmatched. The chain's CDR3 is CASSLGGLAGVYNEQFF. The DNA of the CDR3 is TGTGCCAGCAGCTTAGGGGGACTAGCGGGAGTCTACAATGAGCAGTTCTTC.